This section outlines one T cell receptor beta chain sequence together with its context. Its antigen is currently unknown. This record comes from a study of graft-versus-host responses after intestinal transplantation. Study-level results: Investigators detected GvH clones in recipient marrow, with some emerging earlier in ileum or blood.

Germline V gene sequence: CDR1 SQVTM, CDR2 ANQGSEA. The germline V and J ends were trimmed by 6 bases and 0 bases, with 9 bases remaining between them. The CDR3 sequence is 13 residues long. Sequencing was performed with immunoSEQ multiplex PCR; in TCRdb, only in-frame clones are kept and a portion is missing. The sample has roughly 97,000 clones; roughly nine tenths are singletons. The origin of this receptor is a human donor who received an intestinal transplant. V gene TRBV29-1 combines with J gene TRBJ1-5; D remains unclear. Sequenced here: unstimulated CD4+ T cells sorted from spleen or lymph node cells, sampled before intestinal transplant. Here the CDR3 DNA reads TGCAGCGTGACGGACGATAGCAATCAGCCCCAGCATTTT. This translates into CSVTDDSNQPQHF.